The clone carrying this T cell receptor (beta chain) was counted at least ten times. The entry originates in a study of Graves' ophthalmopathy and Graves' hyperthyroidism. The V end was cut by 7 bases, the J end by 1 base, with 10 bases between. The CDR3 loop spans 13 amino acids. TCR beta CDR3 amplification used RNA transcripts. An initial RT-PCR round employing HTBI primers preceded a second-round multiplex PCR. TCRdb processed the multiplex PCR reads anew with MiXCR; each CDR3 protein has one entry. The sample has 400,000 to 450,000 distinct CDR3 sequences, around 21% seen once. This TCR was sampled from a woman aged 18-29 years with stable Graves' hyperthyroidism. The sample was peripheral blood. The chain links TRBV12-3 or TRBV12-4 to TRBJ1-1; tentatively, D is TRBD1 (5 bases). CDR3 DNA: TGTGCCAGCAATTCAGGGTGGAACACTGAAGCTTTCTTT. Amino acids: CASNSGWNTEAFF.